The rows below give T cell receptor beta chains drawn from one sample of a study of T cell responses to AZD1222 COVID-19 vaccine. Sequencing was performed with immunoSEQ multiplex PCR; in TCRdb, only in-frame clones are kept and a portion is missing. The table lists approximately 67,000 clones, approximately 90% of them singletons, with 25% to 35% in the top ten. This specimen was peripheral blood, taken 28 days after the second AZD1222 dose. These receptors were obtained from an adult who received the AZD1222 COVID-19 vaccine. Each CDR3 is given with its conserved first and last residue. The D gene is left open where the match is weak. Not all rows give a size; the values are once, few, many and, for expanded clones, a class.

CDR3 protein: CASSWQARSLSPLHF
CDR3 DNA: TGTGCCAGCAGTTGGCAGGCTCGTTCTCTTTCACCCCTCCACTTT
D gene: .
J gene: TRBJ1-6
clone size: once
V gene: TRBV6-9

CDR3 protein: CASSRGTLDTQYF
CDR3 DNA: TGTGCCAGCAGCAGGGGGACCCTCGATACGCAGTATTTT
D gene: .
J gene: TRBJ2-3
clone size: .
V gene: TRBV7-6

CDR3 protein: CASSLYAAVSGGYTF
CDR3 DNA: TGCGCCAGCAGCCTTTACGCCGCGGTTTCGGGCGGCTACACCTTC
D gene: .
J gene: TRBJ1-2
clone size: .
V gene: TRBV5-1

CDR3 protein: CASSPRAEETQYF
CDR3 DNA: TGTGCCAGCAGCCCCCGGGCGGAAGAGACCCAGTACTTC
D gene: .
J gene: TRBJ2-5
clone size: .
V gene: TRBV12-3/TRBV12-4

CDR3 protein: CASGQGKDGRGYTF
CDR3 DNA: TGTGCCAGCGGACAGGGGAAGGATGGCCGAGGCTACACCTTC
D gene: TRBD1
J gene: TRBJ1-2
clone size: .
V gene: TRBV5-4

CDR3 protein: CASSQVGGLVTDTQYF
CDR3 DNA: TGTGCCAGCAGCCAAGTAGGTGGCTTGGTCACAGATACGCAGTATTTT
D gene: .
J gene: TRBJ2-3
clone size: once
V gene: TRBV14

CDR3 protein: CAWSPPQAYYGYTF
CDR3 DNA: TGTGCCTGGAGTCCCCCTCAGGCTTACTATGGCTACACCTTC
D gene: .
J gene: TRBJ1-2
clone size: .
V gene: TRBV30

CDR3 protein: CATSREVGTGTYEQYF
CDR3 DNA: TGTGCCACCAGCAGAGAAGTGGGGACGGGTACCTACGAGCAGTACTTC
D gene: .
J gene: TRBJ2-7
clone size: .
V gene: TRBV15

CDR3 protein: CASSSRAYEQYF
CDR3 DNA: TGTGCCAGCAGCTCTAGAGCCTACGAGCAGTACTTC
D gene: .
J gene: TRBJ2-7
clone size: .
V gene: TRBV28

CDR3 protein: CASSLTLAVGGYTF
CDR3 DNA: TGTGCCAGCAGCTTAACATTGGCAGTGGGTGGCTACACCTTC
D gene: .
J gene: TRBJ1-2
clone size: .
V gene: TRBV7-9

CDR3 protein: CASSLGTGADTQYF
CDR3 DNA: TGTGCCAGCAGCCTAGGGACTGGGGCAGATACGCAGTATTTT
D gene: .
J gene: TRBJ2-3
clone size: .
V gene: TRBV3-1/TRBV3-2

CDR3 protein: CASSQVGLAGLFNPYEQYF
CDR3 DNA: TGTGCCAGCAGCCAAGTCGGACTAGCGGGTCTATTCAATCCCTACGAGCAGTACTTC
D gene: TRBD2
J gene: TRBJ2-7
clone size: .
V gene: TRBV4-2

CDR3 protein: CASSEGFGEPLHF
CDR3 DNA: TGTGCCAGTAGTGAGGGTTTCGGAGAACCCCTCCACTTT
D gene: .
J gene: TRBJ1-6
clone size: .
V gene: TRBV19

CDR3 protein: CASSQDLEAPLHF
CDR3 DNA: TGCGCCAGCAGCCAAGATCTGGAGGCACCCCTCCACTTT
D gene: .
J gene: TRBJ1-6
clone size: few
V gene: TRBV4-1

CDR3 protein: CASSPWIKATFENTEAFF
CDR3 DNA: TGCGCCAGCAGCCCCTGGATAAAGGCTACCTTTGAGAACACTGAAGCTTTCTTT
D gene: .
J gene: TRBJ1-1
clone size: .
V gene: TRBV5-1